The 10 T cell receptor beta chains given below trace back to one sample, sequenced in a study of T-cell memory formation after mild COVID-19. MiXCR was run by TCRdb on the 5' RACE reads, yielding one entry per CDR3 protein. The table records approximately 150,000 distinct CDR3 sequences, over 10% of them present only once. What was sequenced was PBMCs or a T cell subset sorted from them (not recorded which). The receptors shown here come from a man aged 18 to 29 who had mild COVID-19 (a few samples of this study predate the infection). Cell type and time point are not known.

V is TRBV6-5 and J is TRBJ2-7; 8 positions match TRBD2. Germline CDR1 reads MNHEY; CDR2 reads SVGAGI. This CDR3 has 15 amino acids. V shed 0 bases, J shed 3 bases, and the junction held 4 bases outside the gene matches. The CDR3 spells CASSYSLAGYYEQYF. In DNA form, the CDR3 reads TGTGCCAGCAGTTACTCCCTAGCGGGCTACTACGAGCAGTACTTC.

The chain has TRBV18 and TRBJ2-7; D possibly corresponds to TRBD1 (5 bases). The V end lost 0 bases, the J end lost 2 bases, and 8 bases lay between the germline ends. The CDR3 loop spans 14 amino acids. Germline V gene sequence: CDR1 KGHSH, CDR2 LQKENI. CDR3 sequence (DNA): TGTGCCAGCTCACCACCGGCAGGGACCTACGAGCAGTACTTC. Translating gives CASSPPAGTYEQYF.

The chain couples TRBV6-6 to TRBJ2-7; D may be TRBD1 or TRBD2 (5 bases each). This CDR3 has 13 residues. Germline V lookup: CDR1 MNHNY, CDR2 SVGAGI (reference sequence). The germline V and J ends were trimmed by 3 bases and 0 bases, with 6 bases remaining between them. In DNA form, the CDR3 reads TGTGCCAGCAGTTATGGGGGCTCCTACGAGCAGTACGTC. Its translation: CASSYGGSYEQYV.

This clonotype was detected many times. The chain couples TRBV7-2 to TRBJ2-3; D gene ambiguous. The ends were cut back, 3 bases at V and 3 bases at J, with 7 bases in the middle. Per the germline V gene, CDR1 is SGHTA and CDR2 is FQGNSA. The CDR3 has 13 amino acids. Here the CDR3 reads CASSLIGTDTQYF. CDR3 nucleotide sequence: TGTGCCAGCAGCTTGATTGGTACAGATACGCAGTATTTT. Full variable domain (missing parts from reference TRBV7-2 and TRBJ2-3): GAGVSQSPSNKVTEKGKDVELRCDPISGHTALYWYRQSLGQGLEFLIYFQGNSAPDKSGLPSDRFSAERTGGSVSTLTIQRTQQEDSAVYLCASSLIGTDTQYFGPGTRLTVL.

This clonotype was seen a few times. CDR3 protein: CATSDPGQGDNEQFF. CDR3 nucleotides: TGTGCCACCAGTGACCCCGGACAGGGAGACAATGAGCAGTTCTTC. The V gene is TRBV24-1, the J gene TRBJ2-1, with 8 bases matching TRBD1. The germline V gene encodes CDR1 KGHDR and CDR2 SFDVKD. CDR3 size: 15 residues. V was pared by 4 bases and J by 5 bases, with 6 bases of the junction left unmatched.

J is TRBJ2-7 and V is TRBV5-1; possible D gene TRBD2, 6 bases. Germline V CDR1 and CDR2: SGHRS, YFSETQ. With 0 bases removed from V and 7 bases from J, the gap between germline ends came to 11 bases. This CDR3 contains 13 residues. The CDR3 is CASSLAREAEQYF. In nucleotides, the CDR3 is TGCGCCAGCAGCTTGGCCAGGGAGGCGGAGCAGTACTTC.

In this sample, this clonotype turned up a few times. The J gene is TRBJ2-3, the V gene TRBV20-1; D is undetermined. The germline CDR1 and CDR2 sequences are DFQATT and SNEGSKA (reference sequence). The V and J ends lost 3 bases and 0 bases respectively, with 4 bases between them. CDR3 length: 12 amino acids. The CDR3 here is CSASGSTDTQYF. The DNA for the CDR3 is TGCAGTGCTAGCGGTAGCACAGATACGCAGTATTTT.

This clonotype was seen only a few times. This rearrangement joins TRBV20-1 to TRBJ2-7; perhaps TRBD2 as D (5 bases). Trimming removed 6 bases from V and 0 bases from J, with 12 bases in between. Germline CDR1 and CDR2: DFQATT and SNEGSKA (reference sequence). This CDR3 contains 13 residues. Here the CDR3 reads CSAPSGASYEQYF. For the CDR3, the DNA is TGCAGTGCCCCCAGCGGTGCCTCCTACGAGCAGTACTTC.

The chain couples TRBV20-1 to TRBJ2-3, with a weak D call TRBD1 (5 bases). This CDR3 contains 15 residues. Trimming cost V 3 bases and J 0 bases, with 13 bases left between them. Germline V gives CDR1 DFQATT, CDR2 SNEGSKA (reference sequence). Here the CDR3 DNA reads TGCAGTGCTAGGGCCAAAAGGGGCAGCACAGATACGCAGTATTTT. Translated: CSARAKRGSTDTQYF.

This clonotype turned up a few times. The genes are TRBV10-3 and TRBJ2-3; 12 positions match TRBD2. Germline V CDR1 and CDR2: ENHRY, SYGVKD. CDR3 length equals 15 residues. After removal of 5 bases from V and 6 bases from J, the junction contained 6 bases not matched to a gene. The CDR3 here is CAISPTSGGQDTQYF. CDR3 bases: TGTGCCATCAGTCCGACTAGCGGGGGCCAGGATACGCAGTATTTT.